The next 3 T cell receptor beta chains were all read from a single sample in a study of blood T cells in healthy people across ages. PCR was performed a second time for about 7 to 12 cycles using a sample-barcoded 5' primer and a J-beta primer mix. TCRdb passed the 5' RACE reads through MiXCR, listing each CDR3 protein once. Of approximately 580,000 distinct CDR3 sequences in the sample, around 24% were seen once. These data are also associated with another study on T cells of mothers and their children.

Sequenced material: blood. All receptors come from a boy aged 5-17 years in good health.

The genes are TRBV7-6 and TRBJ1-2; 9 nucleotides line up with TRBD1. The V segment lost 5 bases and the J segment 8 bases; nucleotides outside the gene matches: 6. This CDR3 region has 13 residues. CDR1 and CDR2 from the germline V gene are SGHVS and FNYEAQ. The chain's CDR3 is CASSRTGVGGYTF. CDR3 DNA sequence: TGTGCCAGCAGCCGGACAGGGGTTGGCGGCTACACCTTC.

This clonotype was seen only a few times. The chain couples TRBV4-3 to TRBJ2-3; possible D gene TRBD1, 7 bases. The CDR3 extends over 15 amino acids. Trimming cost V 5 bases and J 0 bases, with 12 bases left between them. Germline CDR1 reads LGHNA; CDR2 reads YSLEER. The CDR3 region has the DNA TGCGCCAGCAGCGGCGGGACAGTTAGCACAGATACGCAGTATTTT. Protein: CASSGGTVSTDTQYF.

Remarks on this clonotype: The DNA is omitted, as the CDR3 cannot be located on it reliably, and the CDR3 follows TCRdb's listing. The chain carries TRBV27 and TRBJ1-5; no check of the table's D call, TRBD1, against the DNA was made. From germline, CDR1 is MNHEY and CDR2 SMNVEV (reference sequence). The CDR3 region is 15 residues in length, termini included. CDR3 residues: CASSTSPGSNQPQHF.